One sample yielded the 24 T cell receptor beta chains listed below, sequenced in a study of cytomegalovirus exposure and HLA in healthy donors. Use of 60 Vbeta and 13 Jbeta primers characterized the PCR. Sequencing used immunoSEQ multiplex PCR; TCRdb keeps in-frame clones, though not all of them. The table shows around 150,000 clones, with 75% to 80% occurring only once. The sequenced material came from PBMCs. All receptors come from a man aged 45-65 years in good health and CMV-seropositive.

The V gene is TRBV5-1, the J gene TRBJ2-7, with TRBD1 matching over 10 bases. V shed 4 bases, J shed 2 bases, and the junction held 6 bases outside the gene matches. The CDR3 length is 15 residues. Germline V gives CDR1 SGHRS, CDR2 YFSETQ. The CDR3: CASSQPDRGPYEQYF. CDR3 coding DNA: TGCGCCAGCAGCCAGCCAGACAGGGGGCCCTACGAGCAGTACTTC.

Only one count was recorded for this clone. The chain recombines TRBV6-7 with TRBJ2-7; tentative D call: TRBD2 (6 bases). TRBV6-7 counts as an open reading frame of uncertain function. The V end was cut by 8 bases, the J end by 7 bases, with 21 bases between. The CDR3 sequence is 14 residues long. The CDR3 DNA follows: TGTGCCAGCTGCCCCGGATCGACTCGGGGGGAGCAGTACGTC. Protein: CASCPGSTRGEQYV.

There are a few counts of this clone. Here the CDR3 reads CASSLAYRGAKNIQYF. CDR3 coding DNA: TGTGCCAGCAGCTTAGCCTACAGGGGCGCCAAAAACATTCAGTACTTC. The rearrangement joins TRBV7-9 to TRBJ2-4, with 7 bases matching TRBD1. The ends lost 0 bases at V and 1 base at J; junction bases unmatched: 3. Germline V gene lookup returns CDR1 SEHNR and CDR2 FQNEAQ (reference sequence). CDR3 size: 16 residues.

The J gene is TRBJ2-5, the V gene TRBV7-2; a possible D gene is TRBD2 (6 bases). The length of the CDR3 is 14 residues. Trimming took 3 bases from V and 4 from J, leaving 12 bases between them. Germline-derived CDR1 and CDR2 are SGHTA and FQGNSA. DNA for the CDR3: TGTGCCAGCAGCTTTCCTCAGCGGGCAGAGACCCAGTACTTC. Amino acids: CASSFPQRAETQYF.

The genes are TRBV6-6 and TRBJ2-4, with TRBD2 matching over 7 bases. CDR3 size: 15 residues. J lost 1 base, V lost 6 bases, and 6 bases had no gene match. Germline V lookup: CDR1 MNHNY, CDR2 SVGAGI (reference sequence). CDR3 residues: CASRGGGRAKNIQYF. CDR3 sequence (DNA): TGTGCCAGCAGGGGGGGAGGGCGGGCCAAAAACATTCAGTACTTC.

The V call is TRBV5-1, the J call TRBJ2-1; D is possibly TRBD1 (8 bases). Trimming cost V 3 bases and J 3 bases, with 16 bases left between them. Germline CDR1 is SGHRS and CDR2 is YFSETQ. The CDR3 extends over 16 amino acids. CDR3 coding DNA: TGCGCCAGCAGCTCAGGACAGGGAGGGCTCTACAATGAGCAGTTCTTC. It codes for CASSSGQGGLYNEQFF.

This clone was seen a handful of times. The rearrangement uses TRBV14 and TRBJ2-7; TRBD1 matches 12 bases. Unmatched junction bases numbered 11, after V lost 5 bases and J lost 9 bases. Per germline, CDR1 SGHDN and CDR2 FVKESK. The CDR3 is made up of 15 amino acids. CDR3 amino acids: CASSATGTGGPRQYV. Here the CDR3 DNA reads TGTGCCAGCAGCGCAACCGGGACAGGGGGCCCGCGGCAGTACGTC.

The chain uses TRBV6-6 and TRBJ1-3; D unclear. The germline V gene encodes CDR1 MNHNY and CDR2 SVGAGI (reference sequence). The V gene lost 3 bases and the J gene lost 14 bases, with 11 bases spanning the gap. This CDR3 region has 11 residues. CDR3 DNA sequence: TGTGCCAGCAGTTATTCCCAGGTCTTATATTTT. Translating it yields CASSYSQVLYF.

The CDR3, as DNA: TGTGCCAGCAGCTTCATCCCGGGGGGAGAGACCCAGTACTTC. This translates into CASSFIPGGETQYF. The chain employs TRBV7-8 and TRBJ2-5; 7 nucleotides match TRBD2. The V gene end was trimmed by 3 bases and the J gene end by 4 bases; junction bases not matched to a gene: 5. The CDR3 has 14 amino acids. CDR1 is SGHVS and CDR2 is FQNEAQ in the germline V gene. The full variable domain, with the rest looked up from reference TRBV7-8 and TRBJ2-5, is GAGVSQSPRYKVAKRGQDVALRCDPISGHVSLFWYQQALGQGPEFLTYFQNEAQLDKSGLPSDRFFAERPEGSVSTLKIQRTQQEDSAVYLCASSFIPGGETQYFGPGTRLLVL.

The chain uses TRBV9 and TRBJ1-5; maybe TRBD1 (5 bases). The CDR3 spans 16 residues. The germline V gene has CDR1 SGDLS and CDR2 YYNGEE. Trimming pared 0 bases from V and 4 bases from J, leaving 14 bases between. In nucleotides, the CDR3 is TGTGCCAGCAGCGTAGTAATTCTCGGGGGGAATCAGCCCCAGCATTTT. This codes for CASSVVILGGNQPQHF.

The rearrangement links TRBV19 to TRBJ1-1; no clear D gene. The CDR3 covers 13 residues. The germline V gene has CDR1 LNHDA and CDR2 SQIVND (reference sequence). Deletions cut 3 bases from V and 5 bases from J, with 10 bases between. CDR3 loop: CASSISGRTEAFF. The CDR3 region has the DNA TGTGCCAGTAGTATCTCGGGGAGAACTGAAGCTTTCTTT.

The chain joins TRBV6-6 to TRBJ2-1; 7 bases fit TRBD1. The germline V gene has CDR1 MNHNY and CDR2 SVGAGI (reference sequence). V was clipped by 7 bases and J by 0 bases; unmatched bases: 9. The CDR3 totals 16 residues. For the CDR3, the DNA is TGTGCCAGCACCCTACAGGGGACGAGCTCCTACAATGAGCAGTTCTTC. Its protein product is CASTLQGTSSYNEQFF.

The J gene is TRBJ1-3, the V gene TRBV9, with no clear D. Trimming removed 0 bases from V and 0 bases from J, with 13 bases in between. Germline V gives CDR1 SGDLS, CDR2 YYNGEE. This CDR3 has 17 residues. The CDR3, as DNA: TGTGCCAGCAGCGTAGTACTTCGCAAGAGCTCTGGAAACACCATATATTTT. Protein product: CASSVVLRKSSGNTIYF.

J is TRBJ2-5 and V is TRBV4-2, with TRBD1 identical over 7 bases. Germline-derived CDR1 and CDR2 are LGHNA and YNFKEQ. The CDR3 has 14 residues. The V and J ends lost 4 bases and 1 base, in that order; junction bases with no gene match: 3. The CDR3 sequence is CASSLGTAQETQYF. The CDR3 region has the DNA TGTGCCAGCAGCCTAGGGACAGCCCAAGAGACCCAGTACTTC.

This chain uses TRBV4-2 with TRBJ2-5, with a weak D call TRBD2 (5 bases). CDR1 is LGHNA and CDR2 is YNFKEQ in the germline V gene. The CDR3 consists of 16 residues. Trimming took 0 bases from V and 5 from J, leaving 16 bases between them. The CDR3 protein is CASSQDRGSGDETQYF. CDR3 DNA: TGTGCCAGCAGCCAAGATAGAGGGAGTGGAGATGAGACCCAGTACTTC.

Comments on this clone: This specimen includes other DNA sequences encoding the same CDR3. The V gene is TRBV27, the J gene TRBJ2-2, with 9 positions matching TRBD1. Germline V gene lookup returns CDR1 MNHEY and CDR2 SMNVEV (reference sequence). V was clipped by 3 bases and J by 3 bases; unmatched bases: 5. CDR3 length: 16 amino acids. CDR3 sequence (DNA): TGTGCCAGCAGTTTTCACGACAGGGGGGACACCGGGGAGCTGTTTTTT. It codes for CASSFHDRGDTGELFF.

The chain is built from TRBV5-1 and TRBJ2-1, with D perhaps TRBD1 (6 bases). V was clipped by 4 bases and J by 15 bases, with 23 bases between them. Germline assignment: CDR1 SGHRS and CDR2 YFSETQ. The CDR3 is made up of 14 amino acids. The DNA of the CDR3 is TGCGCCAGCAGCCAAGCCGGAGACAGGTTTTTCTGGTTCTTC. Protein product: CASSQAGDRFFWFF.

The V and J genes are TRBV18 and TRBJ1-5, with 7 bases aligning to TRBD1. The germline V gene has CDR1 KGHSH and CDR2 LQKENI. The CDR3 is made up of 14 amino acids. V lost 6 bases, J lost 3 bases, and 5 bases stayed unmatched. The CDR3, as DNA: TGTGCCAGCTCGCTCGACAGGGTCAATCAGCCCCAGCATTTT. Translating gives CASSLDRVNQPQHF.

This chain uses TRBV9 with TRBJ2-3; no clear D gene. CDR1 is SGDLS, CDR2 YYNGEE, per germline. With 3 bases removed from V and 0 bases from J, the gap between germline ends came to 8 bases. The CDR3 has 14 residues. CDR3 loop: CASSGGLSTDTQYF. The CDR3 bases are TGTGCCAGCAGCGGTGGCTTGAGCACAGATACGCAGTATTTT.

V usage is TRBV28 and J usage is TRBJ2-3; 9 nucleotides agree with TRBD2. J was trimmed by 4 bases and V by 6 bases; bases with no gene match: 11. Per the germline V gene, CDR1 is MDHEN and CDR2 is SYDVKM. This CDR3 is 16 amino acids long. The CDR3 loop reads CASSRARGGNADTQYF. The CDR3 DNA sequence: TGTGCCAGCAGCCGGGCGCGGGGGGGCAATGCAGATACGCAGTATTTT.

The rearrangement joins TRBV4-2 to TRBJ2-1, with D possibly being TRBD2 (6 bases). Germline CDR1 reads LGHNA; CDR2 reads YNFKEQ. With 5 bases removed from V and 2 bases from J, the gap between germline ends came to 13 bases. The CDR3 runs 15 residues. CDR3 loop: CASSGRLGPYNEQFF. The CDR3, as DNA: TGTGCCAGCAGCGGGCGACTAGGACCCTACAATGAGCAGTTCTTC.

This clone was observed a single time. The chain uses TRBV27 and TRBJ2-3, with D uncertain. V lost 7 bases and J lost 1, with 15 bases in between. From germline, CDR1 is MNHEY and CDR2 SMNVEV (reference sequence). The CDR3 runs to 15 residues. The CDR3 bases are TGTGCCAGCATGTTGGGCTCCCTGCGCACAGATACGCAGTATTTT. Amino acid sequence: CASMLGSLRTDTQYF.

The J gene is TRBJ2-7, the V gene TRBV7-3; D may be TRBD1 (5 bases). Trimming removed 4 bases at V and 5 bases at J, with 15 bases between. This CDR3 has 14 amino acids. Germline V gene lookup returns CDR1 SGHTA and CDR2 FQGTGA. The CDR3 sequence: CASSSTRDSHEQYF. The CDR3 DNA reads as TGTGCCAGCAGCTCCACCAGGGATAGCCACGAGCAGTACTTC.

This clone was recorded a few times. The chain uses TRBV6-5 and TRBJ2-1; 12 bases are a match to TRBD2. The CDR3 covers 14 residues. With 2 bases clipped from V and 10 bases from J, the junction kept 3 bases outside the gene matches. CDR1 and CDR2 from the germline V gene are MNHEY and SVGAGI. The CDR3 nucleotides read TGTGCCAGCAGTTACCTAGCGGGGGGGACCGAGCAGTTCTTC. It is translated as CASSYLAGGTEQFF.